This TCR beta chain derives from a study of PD-L1 blockade in urothelial cancer. Study as a whole: Counts from blood samples showed a median of roughly 150,000 T cells.

The sample's time point: pretreatment peripheral blood. Patients each gave 1 to 8 samples, pretreatment and on-treatment. Into every PCR, synthetic TCR analog templates were spiked. Assay: immunoSEQ multiplex PCR; the TCRdb copy retains only in-frame clones and omits some. The sample carries 90,000 to 100,000 clones, 90% recorded once. The sequencing here drew on PBMCs, taken around atezolizumab (anti-PD-L1) treatment. The sequence was obtained from a man in his 60s with urothelial cancer.

The chain's CDR3 is CASSPLGQETQYF. CDR3 nucleotides: TGTGCCAGCAGTCCCCTCGGCCAAGAGACCCAGTACTTC. This sequence joins TRBV6-5 and TRBJ2-5, with D unclear. The CDR3 is 13 amino acids. V was trimmed by 5 bases and J by 1 base, leaving 8 bases between them. The V gene's germline CDR1 is MNHEY and CDR2 SVGAGI.